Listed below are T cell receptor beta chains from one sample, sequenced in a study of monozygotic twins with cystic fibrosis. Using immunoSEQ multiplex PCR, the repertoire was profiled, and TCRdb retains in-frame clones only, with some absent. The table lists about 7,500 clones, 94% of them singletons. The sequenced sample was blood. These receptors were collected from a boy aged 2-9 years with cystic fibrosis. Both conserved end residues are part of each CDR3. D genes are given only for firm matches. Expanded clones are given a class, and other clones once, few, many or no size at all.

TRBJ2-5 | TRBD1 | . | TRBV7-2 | CASSSPDRGQETQYF | TGTGCCAGCAGCTCCCCGGACAGGGGACAAGAGACCCAGTACTTC
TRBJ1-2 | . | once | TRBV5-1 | CASSFGQRSGYTF | TGCGCCAGCAGCTTCGGGCAGCGCAGTGGCTACACCTTC
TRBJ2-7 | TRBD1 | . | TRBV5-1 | CASTDQPRDRTPREQYF | TGCGCCAGCACCGATCAACCCCGGGACAGGACCCCTCGCGAGCAGTACTTC
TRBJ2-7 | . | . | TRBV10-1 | CASSSGTDGEEQYF | TGCGCCAGCAGTTCCGGGACGGACGGGGAAGAGCAGTACTTC
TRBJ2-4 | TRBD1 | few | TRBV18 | CASSLTGGGNIQYF | TGTGCCAGCTCACTGACAGGGGGTGGAAACATTCAGTACTTC
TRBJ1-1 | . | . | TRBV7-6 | CASSLAGNTEAFF | TGTGCCAGCAGCTTAGCAGGGAACACTGAAGCTTTCTTT
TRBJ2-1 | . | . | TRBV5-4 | CASRPSGYNEQFF | TGTGCCAGCAGGCCCTCAGGGTACAATGAGCAGTTCTTC
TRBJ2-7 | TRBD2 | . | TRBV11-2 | CASGGLAVSYEQYF | TGTGCCAGCGGCGGTCTAGCGGTTTCCTACGAGCAGTACTTC
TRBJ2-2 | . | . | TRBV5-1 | CASSLSGGQPTGELFF | TGCGCCAGCAGCTTGTCAGGGGGGCAACCCACCGGGGAGCTGTTTTTT
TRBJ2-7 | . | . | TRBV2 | CASSEASWDEQYF | TGTGCCAGCAGTGAAGCAAGTTGGGACGAGCAGTACTTC
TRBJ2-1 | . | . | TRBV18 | CASSDDGSSSYNEQFF | TGTGCCAGCTCAGATGACGGTTCGAGCTCCTACAATGAGCAGTTCTTC
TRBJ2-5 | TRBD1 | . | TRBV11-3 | CASSRPPNFDRAQETQYF | TGTGCCAGCAGCCGACCACCGAACTTCGACAGGGCGCAAGAGACCCAGTACTTC
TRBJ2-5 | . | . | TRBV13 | CASSPRGELGTQYF | TGTGCCAGCAGCCCTCGCGGTGAATTGGGGACCCAGTACTTC
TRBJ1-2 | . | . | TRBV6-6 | CASSVGFTYGYTF | TGTGCCAGCAGTGTCGGATTTACCTATGGCTACACCTTC
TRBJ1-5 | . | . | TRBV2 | CASSAVTPNQPQHF | TGTGCCAGCAGTGCGGTTACACCAAATCAGCCCCAGCATTTT
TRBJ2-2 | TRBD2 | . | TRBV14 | CASSQVAGGGTGELFF | TGTGCCAGCAGCCAAGTTGCGGGGGGTGGCACCGGGGAGCTGTTTTTT
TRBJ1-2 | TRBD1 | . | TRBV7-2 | CASSWPGQGTYGYTF | TGTGCCAGCAGCTGGCCGGGACAGGGTACCTATGGCTACACCTTC
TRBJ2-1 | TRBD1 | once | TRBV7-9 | CASSLGGTGFEQFF | TGTGCCAGCAGTCTAGGGGGGACAGGGTTTGAGCAGTTCTTC
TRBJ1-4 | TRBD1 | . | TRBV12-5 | CASGLVGMGQTNEKLFF | TGTGCTAGTGGTTTGGTAGGAATGGGACAGACTAATGAAAAACTGTTTTTT
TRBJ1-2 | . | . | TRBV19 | CASSHSNYGYTF | TGTGCCAGTAGTCATTCGAACTATGGCTACACCTTC
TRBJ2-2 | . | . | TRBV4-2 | CASSLLTGELFF | TGTGCCAGCAGCCTCCTTACCGGGGAGCTGTTTTTT
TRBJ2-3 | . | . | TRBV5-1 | CASSLVGTDTQYF | TGCGCCAGCAGCTTGGTCGGCACAGATACGCAGTATTTT
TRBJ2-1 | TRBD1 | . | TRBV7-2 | CASRAPGQGIANEQFF | TGTGCCAGCAGGGCCCCGGGACAGGGTATCGCCAATGAGCAGTTCTTC
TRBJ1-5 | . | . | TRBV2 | CASSETAGWNQPQHF | TGTGCCAGCAGTGAGACGGCAGGGTGGAATCAGCCCCAGCATTTT
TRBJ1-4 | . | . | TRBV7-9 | CASSLGGSTGEKLFF | TGTGCCAGCAGCTTAGGTGGATCTACAGGTGAAAAACTGTTTTTT
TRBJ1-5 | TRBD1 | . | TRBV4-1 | CASSQDWEGASNQPQHF | TGCGCCAGCAGCCAAGATTGGGAGGGGGCAAGCAATCAGCCCCAGCATTTT
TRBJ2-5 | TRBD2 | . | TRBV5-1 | CASSLDLAGGRETQYF | TGCGCCAGCAGCTTGGACCTAGCGGGGGGGCGGGAGACCCAGTACTTC
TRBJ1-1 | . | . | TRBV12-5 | CASGLVPEMNTEAFF | TGTGCTAGTGGTTTGGTACCCGAGATGAACACTGAAGCTTTCTTT
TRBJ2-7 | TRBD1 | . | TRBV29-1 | CSVEPKLEGNRGQSEQYF | TGCAGCGTTGAACCGAAGTTAGAAGGGAACAGGGGACAGTCAGAGCAGTACTTC
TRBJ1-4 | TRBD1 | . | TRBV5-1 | CASSWGTATNEKLFF | TGCGCCAGCAGCTGGGGGACAGCAACTAATGAAAAACTGTTTTTT
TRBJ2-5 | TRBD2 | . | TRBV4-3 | CASSLRTSGGAMETQYF | TGCGCCAGCAGCCTGCGGACTAGCGGGGGGGCGATGGAGACCCAGTACTTC
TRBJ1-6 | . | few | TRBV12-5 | CASGIHTGQSCPLHF | TGTGCTAGTGGAATCCATACAGGTCAAAGTTGTCCCCTCCACTTT
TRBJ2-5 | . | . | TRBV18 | CASSPKGRVSEETQYF | TGTGCCAGCTCACCTAAAGGCAGGGTATCGGAAGAGACCCAGTACTTC
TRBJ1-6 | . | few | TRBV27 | CASSLAGTVNSPLHF | TGTGCCAGCAGTCTGGCCGGAACGGTAAATTCACCCCTCCACTTT
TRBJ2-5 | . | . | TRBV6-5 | CASSGTGTGRETQYF | TGTGCCAGCAGTGGGACCGGGACTGGCCGGGAGACCCAGTACTTC
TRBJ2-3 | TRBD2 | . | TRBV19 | CASSISLAGYTDTQYF | TGTGCCAGTAGTATTTCACTAGCGGGGTACACAGATACGCAGTATTTT
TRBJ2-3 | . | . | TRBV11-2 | CASSLEADGTDTQYF | TGTGCCAGCAGCTTAGAGGCCGACGGCACAGATACGCAGTATTTT
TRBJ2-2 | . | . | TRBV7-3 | CASSQRPTVNPGELFF | TGTGCCAGCAGCCAGAGACCCACGGTAAACCCCGGGGAGCTGTTTTTT
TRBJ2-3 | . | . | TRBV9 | CASSASGGSTDTQYF | TGTGCCAGCAGCGCCTCCGGCGGGAGCACAGATACGCAGTATTTT
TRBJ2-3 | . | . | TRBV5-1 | CASSLLASSTDTQYF | TGCGCCAGCAGCTTGCTAGCGTCTAGCACAGATACGCAGTATTTT
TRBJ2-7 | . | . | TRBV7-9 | CASSLTGFYEQYF | TGTGCCAGCAGCCTTACAGGGTTCTACGAGCAGTACTTC
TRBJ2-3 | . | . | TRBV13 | CASSSRDSSTDTQYF | TGTGCCAGCAGCTCGCGGGACTCGAGCACAGATACGCAGTATTTT
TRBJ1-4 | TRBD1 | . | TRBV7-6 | CASGDRNEKLFF | TGTGCCAGCGGGGACAGAAATGAAAAACTGTTTTTT
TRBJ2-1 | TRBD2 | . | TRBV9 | CASSVDGGANNEQFF | TGTGCCAGCAGCGTAGACGGGGGGGCCAACAATGAGCAGTTCTTC
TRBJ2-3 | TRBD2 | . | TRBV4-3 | CASSPKTSGGDTDTQYF | TGCGCCAGCAGCCCGAAGACTAGCGGGGGGGATACAGATACGCAGTATTTT
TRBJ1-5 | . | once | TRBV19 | CASSLDHSNQPQHF | TGTGCCAGTAGTTTGGACCATAGCAATCAGCCCCAGCATTTT
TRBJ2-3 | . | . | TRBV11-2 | CASSLVKAGWGPTQYF | TGTGCCAGCAGCTTAGTGAAGGCGGGGTGGGGTCCAACGCAGTATTTT
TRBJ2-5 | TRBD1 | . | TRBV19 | CASSMGQGTETQYF | TGTGCCAGTAGTATGGGACAGGGCACAGAGACCCAGTACTTC
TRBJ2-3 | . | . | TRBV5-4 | CASSTGRSTDTQYF | TGTGCCAGCAGTACAGGCAGGAGCACAGATACGCAGTATTTT
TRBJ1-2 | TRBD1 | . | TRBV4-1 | CASSQATGTIANYGYTF | TGCGCCAGCAGCCAAGCGACAGGGACTATAGCTAACTATGGCTACACCTTC
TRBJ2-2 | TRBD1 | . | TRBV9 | CASSIRQGVNTGELFF | TGTGCCAGCAGCATTCGACAGGGGGTGAACACCGGGGAGCTGTTTTTT
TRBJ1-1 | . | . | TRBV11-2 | CASNLQGNTEAFF | TGTGCCAGCAATTTACAGGGAAATACTGAAGCTTTCTTT
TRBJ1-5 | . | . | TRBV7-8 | CASSLTDTSNQPQHF | TGTGCCAGCAGCTTAACAGACACTAGCAATCAGCCCCAGCATTTT
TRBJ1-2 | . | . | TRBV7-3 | CASSSTGPANYGYTF | TGTGCCAGCAGCTCGACAGGACCCGCTAACTATGGCTACACCTTC
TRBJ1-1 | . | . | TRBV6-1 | CASSEMRGQNEAFF | TGTGCCAGCAGTGAAATGAGAGGTCAGAATGAAGCTTTCTTT
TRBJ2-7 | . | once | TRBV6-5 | CASSSGPGTGLYEQYF | TGTGCCAGCAGTTCCGGCCCCGGTACAGGCCTATACGAGCAGTACTTC
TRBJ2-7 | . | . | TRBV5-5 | CASTPQDSYEQYF | TGTGCCAGCACCCCTCAAGACTCCTACGAGCAGTACTTC
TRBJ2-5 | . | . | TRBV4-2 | CASSQVPSTEYGSQYF | TGTGCCAGCAGCCAAGTCCCTAGTACGGAGTATGGGTCCCAGTACTTC
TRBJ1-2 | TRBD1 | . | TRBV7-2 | CASSWTGEPYGYTF | TGTGCCAGCAGCTGGACAGGGGAGCCCTATGGCTACACCTTC
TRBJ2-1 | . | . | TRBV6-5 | CASTPARGGYNEQFF | TGTGCCAGCACCCCCGCCAGGGGTGGGTACAATGAGCAGTTCTTC